The rows below give T cell receptor beta chains drawn from one sample of a study of spatial heterogeneity in lung cancer. TCRdb used MiXCR to reprocess the 5' RACE reads, holding one entry per CDR3 protein. This table holds 75,000 or so distinct CDR3 sequences, approximately 8% found once. The input for sequencing was PBMCs, taken at surgery. These receptors all stem from a male donor with early-stage non-small cell lung cancer. Each CDR3 is given with its conserved first and last residue. The D gene is left open where the match is weak. Clone size is not always given. Where it is, it says once, few, many or a class for expanded clones.

clone size	V gene	CDR3 length	J gene	D gene	CDR3 DNA	CDR3 protein
-	TRBV11-2	12	TRBJ1-4	-	TGTGCCAGCAGGCCAGTCGACGAAAAACTGTTTTTT	CASRPVDEKLFF
few	TRBV11-2	15	TRBJ2-7	-	TGTGCCAGCAGCTTAGTTGTCAGTTTGGACTACGAGCAGTACTTC	CASSLVVSLDYEQYF
-	TRBV28	18	TRBJ2-3	TRBD2	TGTGCCAGCAGTTTCGAAACAGCGGGAGGGCCCCCCACAGATACGCAGTATTTT	CASSFETAGGPPTDTQYF
many	TRBV19	12	TRBJ2-3	-	TGTGCCAGTAGTACCCCTGGAGATACGCAGTATTTT	CASSTPGDTQYF
many	TRBV4-3	19	TRBJ2-1	-	TGCGCCAGCAGCCAAGATATGACGGACTTCTACCTCTCCTACAATGAGCAGTTCTTC	CASSQDMTDFYLSYNEQFF
few	TRBV10-2	15	TRBJ1-1	TRBD1	TGCGCCAGCAGTTCATATCGGACAGGAGTTGCTGAAGCTTTCTTT	CASSSYRTGVAEAFF
-	TRBV20-1	13	TRBJ2-7	-	TGCAGTGCTTGGACTTACAACTCCTACGAGCAGTACTTC	CSAWTYNSYEQYF
-	TRBV6-6	16	TRBJ2-1	TRBD2	TGTGCCAGCAGGCCGCTAGCGGGCGCGAGGAACAATGAGCAGTTCTTC	CASRPLAGARNNEQFF
few	TRBV5-1	13	TRBJ1-1	-	TGCGCCAGCAGCTGGAGGACAGAGGCTGAAGCTTTCTTT	CASSWRTEAEAFF
many	TRBV7-2	15	TRBJ2-1	TRBD2	TGTGCCAGCAGAGAGACTAGCGGTTCCTACAATGAGCAGTTCTTC	CASRETSGSYNEQFF
many	TRBV23-1	15	TRBJ2-3	TRBD1	TGCGCCAGCAGTCAACGGGGACAGCGCACAGATACGCAGTATTTT	CASSQRGQRTDTQYF
medium-sized	TRBV20-1	14	TRBJ1-2	-	TGCAGTGCTAGAGATAGGTCCATGTCCGGGGGCTACACCTTC	CSARDRSMSGGYTF
many	TRBV12-3/TRBV12-4	14	TRBJ1-1	-	TGTGCCAGCAGTCCTCCGGCGATCGAGAGGGGTGCTTTCTTT	CASSPPAIERGAFF
few	TRBV20-1	11	TRBJ1-1	-	TGCTCAACCAGGAGTAACACTGAAGCTTTCTTT	CSTRSNTEAFF
many	TRBV7-9	14	TRBJ2-7	TRBD1	TGTGCCAGCAGCTTAGTAGACAGGGACGGCGAGCAGTACTTC	CASSLVDRDGEQYF
many	TRBV11-2	11	TRBJ1-2	-	TGTGCCAGCAGCTTAGGAAGCCACTACACCTTC	CASSLGSHYTF
many	TRBV4-2	15	TRBJ2-1	-	TGTGCCAGCAGCCAAGATCGTGGGGGGTACAATGAGCAGTTCTTC	CASSQDRGGYNEQFF
few	TRBV5-1	13	TRBJ2-1	TRBD1	TGCGCCAGCAGCCAGGGGACAGAAGGTGAGCAGTTCTTC	CASSQGTEGEQFF
few	TRBV3-1	15	TRBJ1-4	TRBD1	TGTGCCAGCAACCCTGGGACAGCAACTAATGAAAAACTGTTTTTT	CASNPGTATNEKLFF
-	TRBV20-1	13	TRBJ2-1	-	TGCAGTGCGCAACCGGGATTCAACAATGAGCAGTTCTTC	CSAQPGFNNEQFF
-	TRBV30	11	TRBJ2-5	-	TGTGCTCAGGGTAGGGGCGAGACCCAGTACTTC	CAQGRGETQYF
few	TRBV30	14	TRBJ2-1	TRBD1	TGTGCCTGGAGCGCCGTACGACAGGGCGGGGAGCAGTTCTTC	CAWSAVRQGGEQFF
-	TRBV12-3/TRBV12-4	14	TRBJ1-1	-	TGTGCCAGCAGATTGGAGGGCACGAACACTGAAGCTTTCTTT	CASRLEGTNTEAFF
-	TRBV11-3	15	TRBJ2-1	TRBD1	TGTGCCAGCAGCTTAACAGGGGCGGATTACAATGAGCAGTTCTTC	CASSLTGADYNEQFF
-	TRBV10-3	14	TRBJ2-3	-	TGTGCCATCAGTGTGTCACAAAGCACAGATACGCAGTATTTT	CAISVSQSTDTQYF
many	TRBV18	12	TRBJ2-1	-	TGTGCCAGCTCACCCCTCCCCAGGGACCAGTTCTTC	CASSPLPRDQFF
few	TRBV18	15	TRBJ2-1	TRBD2	TGTGCCAGCTCACACCAGGTAGCGGGGTACAATGAGCAGTTCTTC	CASSHQVAGYNEQFF